The clone carrying this T cell receptor (beta chain) has only one observation. What it binds is not known. This specimen belongs to a study of siplizumab effects on memory and regulatory T cells. Whole-study findings and limits: Proliferating Tregs from siplizumab cultures lacked functional confirmation of suppression. Major contributors to the alloresponse seemed to be naive T cells, which also appeared more diverse than memory cells. Many proliferating CD4+ or CD8+ clones remained unclassified. Roughly 80-95% of them could not be assigned either a naive or a memory phenotype.

Sequencing used immunoSEQ multiplex PCR; TCRdb keeps in-frame clones, though not all of them. The table shows approximately 60,000 clones, with roughly 96% occurring only once. V gave up 7 bases and J gave up 3 bases; unmatched junction bases: 17. Germline CDR1 SGHKS, CDR2 YYEKEE (reference sequence). This CDR3 region has 18 residues. Sequencing was carried out using naive CD8+ T cells sorted from blood. The receptor was derived from a human donor in good health. This chain links TRBV5-5 with TRBJ2-2; TRBD2 aligns across 8 bases. The CDR3 loop reads CASSPGGSPALDTGELFF. The CDR3 nucleotides are TGTGCCAGCTCCCCGGGGGGGTCACCCGCCTTGGACACCGGGGAGCTGTTTTTT. The variable domain in full, with the rest retrieved from reference TRBV5-5 and TRBJ2-2, is DAGVTQSPTHLIKTRGQQVTLRCSPISGHKSVSWYQQVLGQGPQFIFQYYEKEERGRGNFPDRFSARQFPNYSSELNVNALLLGDSALYLCASSPGGSPALDTGELFFGEGSRLTVL.